These T cell receptor beta chains were read from a single sample in a study of blood T cells in healthy people across ages. TCRdb passed the 5' RACE reads through MiXCR, listing each CDR3 protein once. This table has 700,000 to 950,000 distinct CDR3 sequences, 55% to 70% appearing once. The material sequenced was blood. These receptors came from a man aged 30 to 45 in good health. CDR3s include the opening cysteine and the closing phenylalanine or tryptophan. A D gene is named only where the DNA matches it firmly. Part of the rows lack a size; the others show once, few, many or a class for expanded clones.

J	V	size	D	length	DNA	CDR3
TRBJ2-1	TRBV30	-	TRBD1	12	TGTGCCTGGAGTCAAAGGACAGGGAAGCAGTTCTTC	CAWSQRTGKQFF
TRBJ2-5	TRBV4-2	many	TRBD2	17	TGTGCCAGCAGCCAAGGGACTAGCGGGGGGGCCGAAGAGACCCAGTACTTC	CASSQGTSGGAEETQYF
TRBJ2-1	TRBV7-9	-	-	15	TGTGCCAGCAGCTTTACGAAATCGGGCCTCAATGAGCAGTTCTTC	CASSFTKSGLNEQFF
TRBJ2-7	TRBV2	-	TRBD1	12	TGTGCCGGACAGGGTGTTAGCTACGAGCAGTACTTC	CAGQGVSYEQYF
TRBJ2-5	TRBV2	-	-	12	TGTGCCAGTTACCGGCAGAGGGAGACCCAGTACTTC	CASYRQRETQYF
TRBJ2-1	TRBV7-6	once	-	12	TGTGCCAGCAGCAACGGGGGCGGCGGGCAGTTCTTC	CASSNGGGGQFF
TRBJ1-2	TRBV3-1	few	TRBD1	17	TGTGCCAGCAGCCAACGGGACAGGGGCCGAATTTCGAATGGCTACACCTTC	CASSQRDRGRISNGYTF
TRBJ1-2	TRBV20-1	-	-	12	TGCAGTGCTAGGATCCCTTCCTATGGCTACACCTTC	CSARIPSYGYTF
TRBJ2-7	TRBV12-3/TRBV12-4	-	TRBD2	15	TGTGCCAGCAGTTTCCCCTCTAGCGGGAGGGTCGAGCAGTACTTC	CASSFPSSGRVEQYF
TRBJ2-5	TRBV20-1	few	TRBD2	14	TGCAGTGCCGCCCCTAGCGGGAGAGCAGAGACCCAGTACTTC	CSAAPSGRAETQYF
TRBJ2-7	TRBV7-6	-	TRBD1	16	TGTGCCAGCAGCTTAGAGTCGACAGGGGATTCTTACGAGCAGTACTTC	CASSLESTGDSYEQYF
TRBJ2-2	TRBV20-1	-	-	14	TGCAGTGCTAGAGATCCTGGGACCTCCGGGGAGCTGTTTTTT	CSARDPGTSGELFF
TRBJ2-7	TRBV12-5	-	-	13	TGTGCTAGTGGTTTAGACAGCTCCTACGAGCAGTACTTC	CASGLDSSYEQYF
TRBJ2-5	TRBV20-1	-	-	13	TGCAGTGCTGGGGGGACCCTACCCAATGAGCAGTACTTC	CSAGGTLPNEQYF
TRBJ2-7	TRBV20-1	few	TRBD1	13	TGCAGTGCTAGGCTACAGGGGACCCACGAGCAGTACTTC	CSARLQGTHEQYF
TRBJ2-3	TRBV4-3	-	-	16	TGCGCCAGCAGCCAAGATTCCGGGATCCCCCCAGATACGCAGTATTTT	CASSQDSGIPPDTQYF
TRBJ2-1	TRBV6-1	-	-	15	TGTGCCAGCAGTGAAGCGCGACGGGTCTTCAATGAGCAGTTCTTC	CASSEARRVFNEQFF
TRBJ1-2	TRBV20-1	-	-	9	TGCAGTGCTAGACCTGGCTACACCTTC	CSARPGYTF
TRBJ2-3	TRBV5-1	-	-	15	TGCGCCAGCAGCCCGGAAGGGCGACGGGCAGATACGCAGTATTTT	CASSPEGRRADTQYF
TRBJ2-3	TRBV6-1	-	-	10	TGTGCCAGCACATCAGATACGCAGTATTTT	CASTSDTQYF
TRBJ2-1	TRBV6-4	few	TRBD2	15	TGTGCCAGCAGTGAGACACTAGCGGGAGACAATGAGCAGTTCTTC	CASSETLAGDNEQFF
TRBJ1-5	TRBV2	-	-	12	TGTGCCAGCAGTGACTTGGGCCAGCCCCAGCATTTT	CASSDLGQPQHF
TRBJ2-1	TRBV6-2/TRBV6-3	-	-	14	TGTGCCAGCAGGGACGGACTAACCTACAATGAGCAGTTCTTC	CASRDGLTYNEQFF
TRBJ1-3	TRBV6-2/TRBV6-3	-	-	15	TGTGCCAGCAGTTACGGACCGTCCTCTGGAAACACCATATATTTT	CASSYGPSSGNTIYF
TRBJ1-6	TRBV6-5	few	-	14	TGTGCCAGCAGTTACTTGGGACGGAATTCACCCCTCCACTTT	CASSYLGRNSPLHF
TRBJ2-7	TRBV20-1	-	TRBD2	13	TGCAGTGCCGGACTAGCGGGGCACTACGAGCAGTACTTC	CSAGLAGHYEQYF
TRBJ1-2	TRBV20-1	-	TRBD1	15	TGCAGTGCTAGAGATCGGACAGGGGGCGCTTTTGGCTACACCTTC	CSARDRTGGAFGYTF
TRBJ2-7	TRBV20-1	-	TRBD2	15	TGCAGTGCCGTACCGGGACTAGCGGGAGTCTACGAGCAGTACTTC	CSAVPGLAGVYEQYF
TRBJ1-2	TRBV12-3/TRBV12-4	few	-	13	TGTGCCAGCATGCCAGAGAGGGGCTATGGCTACACCTTC	CASMPERGYGYTF
TRBJ1-5	TRBV27	few	TRBD1	15	TGTGCCAGCAGTTTTGCGACAGGGACAAATCAGCCCCAGCATTTT	CASSFATGTNQPQHF
TRBJ2-1	TRBV7-3	-	TRBD2	15	TGTGCCAGCAGCTTAGGACTAGCGAGAAACAATGAGCAGTTCTTC	CASSLGLARNNEQFF
TRBJ2-1	TRBV7-3	-	TRBD2	17	TGTGCCAGCAGCCTAAAAATAGCGGGGGGGGTTTACAATGAGCAGTTCTTC	CASSLKIAGGVYNEQFF
TRBJ1-2	TRBV7-2	once	TRBD1	16	TGTGCCAGCAGCTTAGTAGGGGACAGGGAAGGCTATGGCTACACCTTC	CASSLVGDREGYGYTF
TRBJ2-7	TRBV4-3	few	-	16	TGCGCCAGCAGCCAAGCGGGCAGGAGGGGAATCTACGAGCAGTACTTC	CASSQAGRRGIYEQYF
TRBJ2-7	TRBV24-1	-	-	15	TGTGCCACCAGTGATCGAGACTTGGCCTACAATGAGCAGTACTTC	CATSDRDLAYNEQYF
TRBJ2-1	TRBV20-1	few	TRBD2	19	TGCAGTGCTAGAGATCTCCCTAGCGGGAGGGCCTACGAGGGCAATGAGCAGTTCTTC	CSARDLPSGRAYEGNEQFF
TRBJ2-7	TRBV4-2	-	-	13	TGTGCCAGCAGCCAAGATGTTGTGGATGAGCAGTACTTC	CASSQDVVDEQYF
TRBJ2-1	TRBV7-9	many	TRBD1	14	TGTGCCAGCAGCCCGGGACAGGGGAACGATGAGCAGTTCTTC	CASSPGQGNDEQFF
TRBJ1-2	TRBV7-9	few	TRBD1	14	TGTGCCAGCAGCTTAGAGGGACAGGGTTATGGCTACACCTTC	CASSLEGQGYGYTF
TRBJ1-2	TRBV18	-	-	14	TGTGCCAGCTCACCATACGGACAGACCTATGGCTACACCTTC	CASSPYGQTYGYTF
TRBJ2-1	TRBV30	-	-	14	TGTGCCTGCAGTATAGGGAGCTCCTACAATGAGCAGTTCTTC	CACSIGSSYNEQFF
TRBJ2-1	TRBV27	few	-	15	TGTGCCAGCAGTCCGACCCGATACCTTACCAATGAGCAGTTCTTC	CASSPTRYLTNEQFF
TRBJ1-1	TRBV7-9	-	-	13	TGTGCCAGCAGCCCAACAGGGTTCACTGAAGCTTTCTTT	CASSPTGFTEAFF
TRBJ2-5	TRBV5-8	-	-	14	TGTGCCAGCAGCTTGGCCGAGGGTCGAGAGACCCAGTACTTC	CASSLAEGRETQYF
TRBJ1-5	TRBV20-1	-	-	10	TGCAGTGCTGGGGATCAGCCCCAGCATTTT	CSAGDQPQHF
TRBJ2-2	TRBV7-2	-	-	13	TGTGCCAGCAGCTCCCTCTCCTTCGGGGAGCTGTTTTTT	CASSSLSFGELFF